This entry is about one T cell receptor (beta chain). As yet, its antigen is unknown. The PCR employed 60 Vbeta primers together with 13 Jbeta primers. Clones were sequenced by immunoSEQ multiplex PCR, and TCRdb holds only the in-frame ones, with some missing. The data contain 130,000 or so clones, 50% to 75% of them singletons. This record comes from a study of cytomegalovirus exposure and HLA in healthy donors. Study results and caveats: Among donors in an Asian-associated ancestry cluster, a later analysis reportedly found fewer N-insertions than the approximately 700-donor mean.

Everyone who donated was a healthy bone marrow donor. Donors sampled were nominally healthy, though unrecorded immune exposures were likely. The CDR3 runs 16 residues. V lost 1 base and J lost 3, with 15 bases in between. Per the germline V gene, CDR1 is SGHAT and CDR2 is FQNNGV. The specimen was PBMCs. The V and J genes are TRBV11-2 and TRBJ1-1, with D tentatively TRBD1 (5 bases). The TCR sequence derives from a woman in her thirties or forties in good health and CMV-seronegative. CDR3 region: CASSLVAQTVHTEAFF. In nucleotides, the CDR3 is TGTGCCAGCAGCTTAGTTGCACAGACAGTCCACACTGAAGCTTTCTTT.